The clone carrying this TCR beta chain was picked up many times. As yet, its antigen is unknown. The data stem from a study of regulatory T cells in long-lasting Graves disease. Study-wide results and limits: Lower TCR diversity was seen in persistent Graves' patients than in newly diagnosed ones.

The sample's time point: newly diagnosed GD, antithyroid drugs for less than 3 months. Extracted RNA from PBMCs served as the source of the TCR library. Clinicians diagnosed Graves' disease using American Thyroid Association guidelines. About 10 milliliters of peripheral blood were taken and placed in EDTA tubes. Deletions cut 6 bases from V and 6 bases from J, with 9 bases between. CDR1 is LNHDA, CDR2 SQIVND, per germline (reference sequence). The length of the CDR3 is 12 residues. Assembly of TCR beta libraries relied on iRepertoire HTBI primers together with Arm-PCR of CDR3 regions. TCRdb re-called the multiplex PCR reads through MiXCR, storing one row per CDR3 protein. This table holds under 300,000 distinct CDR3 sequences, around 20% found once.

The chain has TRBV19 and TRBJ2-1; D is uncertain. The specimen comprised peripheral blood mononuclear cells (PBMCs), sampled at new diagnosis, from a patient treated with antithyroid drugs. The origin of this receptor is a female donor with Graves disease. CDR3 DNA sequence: TGTGCCAGTAGCCAACCCCCCAATGAGCAGTTCTTC. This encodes CASSQPPNEQFF.